The clone carrying this T cell receptor (beta chain) has more than one count but fewer than ten. The record originates from a study of blood T cell repertoires in COVID-19. Study information: The cDNA or gDNA used as material had been derived from T cells, B-cell-depleted T cells, or PBMCs.

Original data processing: Reference gene primer amplification yielded estimated nucleated cell counts. Profiling relied on immunoSEQ multiplex PCR, and the TCRdb table lists in-frame clones only, not all of them. V, J and clone size are those of that table, while D and trimming were read from the DNA. The sample has 75,000 to 85,000 clones; approximately 78% are singletons. Trimming at V came to 0 bases and at J to 0 bases, leaving 3 bases not matched to a gene. CDR3 length equals 16 residues. Germline loops: CDR1 SGHNT, CDR2 YYREEE (reference sequence). This sequence originates from a human donor in a cohort sampled during active COVID-19. Sequences were obtained from peripheral blood. The genes are TRBV5-4 and TRBJ1-3; 7 nucleotides align to TRBD1. The CDR3 DNA reads TGTGCCAGCAGCTTGGCAGGGGGAAGCTCTGGAAACACCATATATTTT. Its translation: CASSLAGGSSGNTIYF. Full variable domain (remainder filled in from reference TRBV5-4 and TRBJ1-3): ETGVTQSPTHLIKTRGQQVTLRCSSQSGHNTVSWYQQALGQGPQFIFQYYREEENGRGNFPPRFSGLQFPNYSSELNVNALELDDSALYLCASSLAGGSSGNTIYFGEGSWLTVV.